A single sample gave rise to the 28 T cell receptor beta chains below, sequenced in a study of cytomegalovirus exposure and HLA in healthy donors. Libraries were prepared by immunoSEQ multiplex PCR; TCRdb keeps only in-frame clonotypes and omits some of them. The sample shows 260,000 or so clones, roughly 87% of them seen only once. Sequencing used PBMCs. Receptors were obtained from a woman in her thirties in good health and CMV-seronegative.

The chain combines TRBV28 with TRBJ2-1; TRBD1 agrees at 8 bases. The ends lost 3 bases at V and 6 bases at J; junction bases unmatched: 4. Germline lookup yields CDR1 MDHEN and CDR2 SYDVKM. This CDR3 contains 14 residues. The DNA of the CDR3 is TGTGCCAGCAGTTTTATCACAGGGGGCAATGAGCAGTTCTTC. It codes for CASSFITGGNEQFF.

V is TRBV27 and J is TRBJ2-2; D possibly corresponds to TRBD2 (6 bases). This CDR3 has 13 amino acids. Germline CDR1 and CDR2: MNHEY and SMNVEV (reference sequence). V was trimmed by 3 bases and J by 7 bases, leaving 9 bases between them. In DNA, the CDR3 is TGTGCCAGCAGTTTGGGGAGGCACGGGGAGCTGTTTTTT. Its protein is CASSLGRHGELFF.

The chain is built from TRBV4-1 and TRBJ2-7; maybe TRBD1 (6 bases). CDR3 length equals 16 residues. Germline CDR1 MGHRA, CDR2 YSYEKL. Trimming left V 0 bases short and J 7 bases short, with 19 bases between. The CDR3 protein is CASSQDFPVQGLEQYF. The CDR3, as DNA: TGCGCCAGCAGCCAAGACTTTCCCGTTCAGGGGCTAGAGCAGTACTTC.

The chain employs TRBV28 and TRBJ1-1; TRBD1 matches 11 bases. This CDR3 spans 15 amino acids. V shed 4 bases and J 4 bases; nucleotides not matched to a gene: 5. Germline CDR1 and CDR2: MDHEN and SYDVKM. The CDR3 sequence is CASSSPGQGGTEAFF. CDR3 DNA: TGTGCCAGCAGTTCCCCGGGACAGGGGGGCACTGAAGCTTTCTTT.

CDR3 in amino acids: CASSEARQGLGEQYF. The CDR3 bases are TGTGCCAGCAGTGAAGCGCGGCAGGGGTTGGGCGAGCAGTACTTC. The chain links TRBV2 to TRBJ2-7; weak D call: TRBD1 (6 bases). The V gene's germline CDR1 is SNHLY and CDR2 FYNNEI. The CDR3 extends over 15 amino acids. The ends were cut back, 0 bases at V and 6 bases at J, with 15 bases in the middle.

The chain has TRBV7-3 and TRBJ2-1; the D is unclear. Between the trimmed V and J ends, which lost 5 bases and 9 bases, there was a span of 23 bases. The germline V gene has CDR1 SGHTA and CDR2 FQGTGA. The CDR3 has 16 residues. CDR3 residues: CASSPNERDAQFEQFF. The CDR3 bases are TGTGCCAGCAGCCCAAACGAGAGAGACGCACAATTTGAGCAGTTCTTC.

V gene TRBV9 combines with J gene TRBJ2-1; D is perhaps TRBD2 (5 bases). Per germline, CDR1 SGDLS and CDR2 YYNGEE. The CDR3 consists of 13 residues. Trimming took off 3 bases at V and 10 bases at J, with 14 bases between the two ends. CDR3 DNA sequence: TGTGCCAGCAGCGGGAGTCATCCGGGAGAGCAGTTCTTC. Its translation is CASSGSHPGEQFF.

This chain links TRBV7-8 with TRBJ2-2; 7 nucleotides align to TRBD1. Unmatched junction bases numbered 5, after V lost 5 bases and J lost 2 bases. Germline V gene lookup returns CDR1 SGHVS and CDR2 FQNEAQ. The CDR3 contains 15 residues. The CDR3 protein is CASSQTGTNTGELFF. CDR3 coding DNA: TGTGCCAGCAGCCAGACAGGGACAAACACCGGGGAGCTGTTTTTT.

The genes are TRBV9 and TRBJ2-1, with 9 bases identical to TRBD2. The CDR3 loop spans 16 amino acids. V was pared by 4 bases and J by 12 bases, with 17 bases of the junction left unmatched. Germline V gives CDR1 SGDLS, CDR2 YYNGEE. The CDR3 region is CASSPVIGGIAGAQFF. For the CDR3, the DNA is TGTGCCAGCAGCCCCGTAATCGGCGGGATAGCGGGAGCGCAGTTCTTC.

This chain links TRBV7-8 with TRBJ2-3, with 11 bases lining up with TRBD1. The V gene's germline CDR1 is SGHVS and CDR2 FQNEAQ. CDR3 length: 16 residues. The junction had 8 bases not matched to a gene; V was cut back by 5 bases and J by 4 bases. In DNA form, the CDR3 reads TGTGCCAGCAGCCTTATGGACAGGGGGCTGGCAGATACGCAGTATTTT. As protein: CASSLMDRGLADTQYF. Complete variable domain (other parts from reference TRBV7-8 and TRBJ2-3): GAGVSQSPRYKVAKRGQDVALRCDPISGHVSLFWYQQALGQGPEFLTYFQNEAQLDKSGLPSDRFFAERPEGSVSTLKIQRTQQEDSAVYLCASSLMDRGLADTQYFGPGTRLTVL.

To note about this clone: This CDR3 is also generated by other DNA sequences in the sample. The chain has TRBV19 and TRBJ1-5, with D possibly TRBD1 on 6 matching bases. V lost 1 base and J lost 4, with 11 bases in between. The CDR3 consists of 15 residues. The germline CDR1 and CDR2 sequences are LNHDA and SQIVND (reference sequence). CDR3 in amino acids: CASSIGSGANQPQHF. CDR3 in DNA: TGTGCCAGTAGTATAGGATCAGGGGCGAATCAGCCCCAGCATTTT. Combining the CDR3 with reference TRBV19 and TRBJ1-5 gives the whole variable domain DGGITQSPKYLFRKEGQNVTLSCEQNLNHDAMYWYRQDPGQGLRLIYYSQIVNDFQKGDIAEGYSVSREKKESFPLTVTSAQKNPTAFYLCASSIGSGANQPQHFGDGTRLSIL.

The chain is built from TRBV2 and TRBJ2-1; D is unclear. The CDR3 sequence is 12 residues long. Germline V gene lookup returns CDR1 SNHLY and CDR2 FYNNEI. The ends were cut back, 2 bases at V and 5 bases at J, with 4 bases in the middle. In DNA form, the CDR3 reads TGTGCCAGCAGTGAATGGAACAATGAGCAGTTCTTC. Protein sequence: CASSEWNNEQFF.

The chain recombines TRBV6-5 with TRBJ1-1; D remains ambiguous. Trimming removed 5 bases at V and 1 base at J, with 8 bases between. The V gene's germline CDR1 is MNHEY and CDR2 SVGAGI. This CDR3 has 13 amino acids. CDR3 coding DNA: TGTGCCAGCAGTACGTCTACGAACACTGAAGCTTTCTTT. Protein product: CASSTSTNTEAFF.

The count of this clone is one. The rearrangement uses TRBV7-2 and TRBJ2-2, with TRBD1 matching 8 bases. Trimming at V came to 5 bases and at J to 4 bases, leaving 12 bases not matched to a gene. The CDR3 contains 17 residues. CDR1 and CDR2 (germline): SGHTA, FQGNSA. CDR3 nucleotides: TGTGCCAGCAGCCCAAACCCCAGGACAGGGACCACCGGGGAGCTGTTTTTT. Translation gives CASSPNPRTGTTGELFF.

V gene TRBV27 combines with J gene TRBJ1-5; unclear D gene. Trimming pared 3 bases from V and 0 bases from J, leaving 18 bases between. Looked up from germline, CDR1 is MNHEY and CDR2 is SMNVEV (reference sequence). The CDR3 runs 18 residues. CDR3 loop: CASSLDVWPLYSNQPQHF. Written as DNA, the CDR3 is TGTGCCAGCAGTTTGGACGTATGGCCGCTCTATAGCAATCAGCCCCAGCATTTT.

The chain uses TRBV9 and TRBJ2-3, with D perhaps matching TRBD1 or TRBD2 (5 bases each). Germline CDR1 reads SGDLS; CDR2 reads YYNGEE. The germline V and J ends were trimmed by 4 bases and 0 bases, with 12 bases remaining between them. CDR3 size: 15 residues. CDR3 residues: CASSPRGGSTDTQYF. The CDR3 nucleotides are TGTGCCAGCAGCCCGAGGGGCGGAAGCACAGATACGCAGTATTTT.

The gene calls are TRBV6-1 and TRBJ2-7; the match to TRBD1 covers 8 bases. J was trimmed by 5 bases and V by 1 base; bases with no gene match: 7. Germline CDR1 and CDR2: MNHNS and SASEGT. The CDR3 is made up of 15 amino acids. CDR3 in amino acids: CASSEVGTGRDEQYF. DNA for the CDR3: TGTGCCAGCAGTGAAGTAGGGACAGGTCGTGACGAGCAGTACTTC.

The gene calls are TRBV5-6 and TRBJ2-1; the D gene is possibly TRBD2 (5 bases). This CDR3 comprises 15 residues. With 0 bases removed from V and 4 bases from J, the gap between germline ends came to 11 bases. Germline CDR1 SGHDT, CDR2 YYEEEE. The CDR3 is CASSLDPGWYNEQFF. As DNA, the CDR3 is TGTGCCAGCAGCTTGGACCCGGGATGGTACAATGAGCAGTTCTTC.

The rearrangement uses TRBV14 and TRBJ2-1; TRBD2 is a possible D gene (6 bases). The CDR3 loop spans 14 amino acids. Germline lookup yields CDR1 SGHDN and CDR2 FVKESK. V was cut by 4 bases and J by 15 bases, with 22 bases left in between. The CDR3, as DNA: TGTGCCAGCAGCCGACCGTACGGCGGGGCCAGTCGGTTCTTC. It is translated as CASSRPYGGASRFF.

The gene calls are TRBV18 and TRBJ2-5; D remains ambiguous. V lost 3 bases, J lost 1 base, and 3 bases lay in between. This CDR3 contains 12 residues. CDR1 is KGHSH and CDR2 is LQKENI in the germline V gene. This CDR3 reads CASSPVQETQYF. The CDR3, as DNA: TGTGCCAGCTCACCGGTCCAAGAGACCCAGTACTTC.

The CDR3 DNA sequence: TGTGCCAGCAGCTTACGGTCTAGCGGGAGTGATGAGCAGTTCTTC. Translating gives CASSLRSSGSDEQFF. The chain recombines TRBV7-2 with TRBJ2-1, with TRBD2 matching over 10 bases. With 2 bases clipped from V and 8 bases from J, the junction kept 6 bases outside the gene matches. This CDR3 spans 15 amino acids. CDR1 is SGHTA and CDR2 is FQGNSA in the germline V gene.

CDR3 region: CASSRDRVAEKLFF. For the CDR3, the DNA is TGTGCCAGCAGCCGGGACAGAGTAGCCGAAAAACTGTTTTTT. The chain links TRBV7-8 to TRBJ1-4; 7 positions match TRBD1. The CDR3 sequence is 14 residues long. Germline V gives CDR1 SGHVS, CDR2 FQNEAQ. The J segment lost 8 bases and the V segment lost 5 bases, leaving 8 bases of the junction unmatched.

The rearrangement links TRBV9 to TRBJ1-4, with a tentative D call TRBD1 (5 bases). The CDR3 sequence is 14 residues long. CDR1 and CDR2 (germline): SGDLS, YYNGEE. With 4 bases removed from V and 7 bases from J, the gap between germline ends came to 14 bases. This CDR3 is CASSPQGAGEKLFF. Written as DNA, the CDR3 is TGTGCCAGCAGCCCCCAGGGAGCAGGTGAAAAACTGTTTTTT.

The J gene is TRBJ2-7, the V gene TRBV28; 13 bases line up with TRBD2. Germline V gene data show CDR1 as MDHEN and CDR2 as SYDVKM. CDR3 length: 14 amino acids. V dropped 8 bases and J dropped 2; count of bases not matched to a gene: 3. CDR3 DNA sequence: TGTGCCAGCCTGGGACTAGCGGGACCCTACGAGCAGTACTTC. The encoded protein is CASLGLAGPYEQYF.

The chain couples TRBV11-2 to TRBJ1-1; no reliable D call. CDR1 and CDR2 (germline): SGHAT, FQNNGV. The CDR3 runs to 14 residues. The V end was cut by 7 bases, the J end by 4 bases, with 16 bases between. The CDR3 DNA reads TGTGCCAGCACCCTCCAGGCCTCGGGCACTGAAGCTTTCTTT. It specifies CASTLQASGTEAFF. The full variable domain, rest sourced from reference TRBV11-2 and TRBJ1-1, is EAGVAQSPRYKIIEKRQSVAFWCNPISGHATLYWYQQILGQGPKLLIQFQNNGVVDDSQLPKDRFSAERLKGVDSTLKIQPAKLEDSAVYLCASTLQASGTEAFFGQGTRLTVV.

The V and J genes are TRBV14 and TRBJ2-7; no definite D call. In germline, CDR1 is SGHDN, CDR2 FVKESK. The length of the CDR3 is 14 residues. Trimming removed 1 base from V and 0 bases from J, with 7 bases in between. The CDR3 DNA sequence: TGTGCCAGCAGCCAAGTGGGGTTCTCCTACGAGCAGTACTTC. It encodes CASSQVGFSYEQYF. The full variable domain, completed using reference TRBV14 and TRBJ2-7, is EAGVTQFPSHSVIEKGQTVTLRCDPISGHDNLYWYRRVMGKEIKFLLHFVKESKQDESGMPNNRFLAERTGGTYSTLKVQPAELEDSGVYFCASSQVGFSYEQYFGPGTRLTVT.

The chain is built from TRBV6-5 and TRBJ2-3; TRBD2 aligns across 8 bases. V dropped 6 bases and J dropped 4; count of bases not matched to a gene: 9. Germline V lookup: CDR1 MNHEY, CDR2 SVGAGI. The CDR3 has 15 residues. CDR3 residues: CASSLIAGWADTQYF. In DNA, the CDR3 is TGTGCCAGCAGCCTCATAGCGGGATGGGCAGATACGCAGTATTTT.

V is TRBV4-3 and J is TRBJ2-1; 7 bases are shared with TRBD1. V shed 1 base, J shed 5 bases, and the junction held 5 bases outside the gene matches. Germline CDR1 and CDR2: LGHNA and YSLEER. The CDR3 is 15 amino acids. CDR3 sequence (DNA): TGCGCCAGCAGCCAAGGGACAGGCATCAACAATGAGCAGTTCTTC. As protein: CASSQGTGINNEQFF.